These 25 T cell receptor beta chains originate from one sample sequenced in a study of T cell clonality in common variable immunodeficiency. TCRdb's copy holds only in-frame clones and misses some; the assay was immunoSEQ multiplex PCR. The profile covers roughly 57,000 clones, none occurring a single time. Specimen: peripheral blood mononuclear cells. These TCRs come from a person aged 18 to 75 in good health.

By sample fraction, this clone is medium-sized. The DNA ends 3 residues before the CDR3 does, and the rest of the CDR3 is filled in from the germline J gene. The gene calls are TRBV20-1 and TRBJ2-2; 8 nucleotides agree with TRBD1. Looked up from germline, CDR1 is DFQATT and CDR2 is SNEGSKA (reference sequence). V trimming: 3 bases; J trimming: 1 base; junction bases outside the gene matches: 1. The CDR3 is made up of 14 amino acids. CDR3 DNA (partial): TGCAGTGCTAGGGGGACAGGGAACACCGGGGAG. Translated, it gives CSARGTGNTGE. The full CDR3 protein is CSARGTGNTGELFF.

Ten or more counts support this clone. The read ends 3 residues shy of where the CDR3 ends; the end is completed using the germline J gene. V usage is TRBV20-1 and J usage is TRBJ1-5; D gene ambiguous. CDR1 DFQATT and CDR2 SNEGSKA come from the germline V gene (reference sequence). V dropped 1 base and J dropped 3 bases, with 10 bases sitting between them. The CDR3 totals 14 residues. The CDR3 is CSARGLRDNQPQHF. The sequenced CDR3 bases are TGCAGTGCTAGAGGATTGCGGGACAATCAGCCC.

This clone was detected ten times or more. Read coverage stops 3 residues before the CDR3 terminus; the germline J gene supplies the remainder. The chain couples TRBV7-2 to TRBJ2-5; 9 nucleotides align to TRBD2. Germline CDR1 SGHTA, CDR2 FQGNSA. With V trimmed by 2 bases and J by 4 bases, 2 bases remained unmatched. This CDR3 spans 14 amino acids. CDR3 DNA, as far as it was read: TGTGCCAGCAGCTTAAATAGCGGGAGAGAGACC. Its protein product is CASSLNSGRET. The CDR3 in full is CASSLNSGRETQYF.

This clone was seen at least ten times. The read gets to within 3 residues of the CDR3 end, and the germline J gene fills in the rest. The rearrangement joins TRBV7-2 to TRBJ2-2; possibly TRBD2 for D (5 bases). The V and J ends lost 8 bases and 7 bases respectively, with 14 bases between them. From germline, CDR1 is SGHTA and CDR2 FQGNSA. This CDR3 contains 13 residues. Partial CDR3 DNA: TGTGCCAGCTCCCGGGGATTGGGCGGGGAG. It translates to CASSRGLGGE. From start to end, the CDR3 is CASSRGLGGELFF.

This clone occurred many times. Read data end 3 residues before the CDR3 end; the end is taken from the germline J gene. The gene calls are TRBV20-1 and TRBJ2-5; 14 bases are shared with TRBD2. This CDR3 has 16 residues. In germline, CDR1 is DFQATT, CDR2 SNEGSKA (reference sequence). V dropped 5 bases and J dropped 3; count of bases not matched to a gene: 8. This CDR3 reads CSALGRGLAGEETQYF. Incomplete CDR3 DNA: TGCAGTGCTTTGGGCAGGGGACTAGCGGGGGAAGAGACC.

This clone came up many times. Read coverage stops 3 residues before the CDR3 terminus; the germline J gene supplies the remainder. The chain combines TRBV18 with TRBJ1-6; 7 bases line up with TRBD1. The V gene's germline CDR1 is KGHSH and CDR2 LQKENI. Losses at the gene ends were 0 bases for V and 6 bases for J; bases not matched to a gene: 5. The CDR3 has 16 amino acids. The CDR3 loop reads CASSPPTGVGNSPLHF. CDR3 bases read: TGTGCCAGCTCACCACCAACAGGGGTTGGTAATTCACCC.

This clone occurred many times. The CDR3 bases that were read are TGTGCCAGTAGTCCCCGTGGGGTAGCGGGAGTACGTGCCGAG. Translating it yields CASSPRGVAGVRAE. From start to end, the CDR3 is CASSPRGVAGVRAEQYF. The rearrangement links TRBV19 to TRBJ2-7; 9 bases map to TRBD2. The read falls 3 residues short of the CDR3 end, and the missing part is taken from the germline J gene. The V and J ends lost 5 bases and 6 bases, in that order; junction bases with no gene match: 17. CDR3 length: 17 residues. Germline V lookup: CDR1 LNHDA, CDR2 SQIVND (reference sequence).

This clone was observed at least ten times. Read coverage stops 3 residues before the CDR3 terminus; the germline J gene supplies the remainder. The chain carries TRBV7-2 and TRBJ1-1, with D tentatively TRBD1 (5 bases). Per the germline V gene, CDR1 is SGHTA and CDR2 is FQGNSA. The CDR3 has 12 residues. V was shortened by 5 bases and J by 3 bases, with 7 bases between the two germline ends. The CDR3 region is CASSPTDTEAFF. CDR3 bases read: TGTGCCAGCAGCCCGACAGACACTGAA.

This clone was counted many times. CDR3 sequence: CASSQGWDSFNQPQHF. The part of the CDR3 DNA that was read is TGCGCCAGCAGCCAAGGATGGGACAGCTTCAATCAGCCC. The chain carries TRBV4-1 and TRBJ1-5; 7 bases are a match to TRBD1. The read finishes 3 residues shy of the CDR3 end, and the germline J gene is used to complete it. CDR1 is MGHRA and CDR2 is YSYEKL in the germline V gene. After removal of 1 base from V and 3 bases from J, the junction contained 6 bases not matched to a gene. The CDR3 consists of 16 residues.

This clone was seen ten or more times. The read terminates 3 residues before the CDR3 end, so the remaining end is supplied by the germline J gene. The chain links TRBV20-1 to TRBJ2-1, with a possible D match to TRBD1 (6 bases). V was shortened by 1 base and J by 0 bases, with 10 bases between the two germline ends. Germline V gene sequence: CDR1 DFQATT, CDR2 SNEGSKA (reference sequence). The CDR3 totals 15 residues. The CDR3 sequence: CSARAGVSSYNEQFF. Incomplete CDR3 DNA: TGCAGTGCTAGAGCAGGGGTCAGCTCCTACAATGAG.

About this clone itself: The sequence runs out 3 residues before the end of the CDR3; the remainder is reconstructed from the germline J gene. The gene calls are TRBV7-2 and TRBJ1-2, with 11 bases aligning to TRBD1. CDR1 SGHTA and CDR2 FQGNSA come from the germline V gene. CDR3 length: 14 residues. The CDR3: CASSSGTGGSHYTF. The sequenced part of the CDR3 DNA is TGTGCCAGCAGCTCCGGGACAGGGGGTAGTCAC. Drawing the rest from reference TRBV7-2 and TRBJ1-2, the complete variable domain is GAGVSQSPSNKVTEKGKDVELRCDPISGHTALYWYRQSLGQGLEFLIYFQGNSAPDKSGLPSDRFSAERTGGSVSTLTIQRTQQEDSAVYLCASSSGTGGSHYTFGSGTRLTVV.

This clone has at least ten counts. Read sequence stops 3 residues before the CDR3 end, and the germline J gene provides the missing end. The rearrangement joins TRBV30 to TRBJ1-4; TRBD1 is a possible D gene (6 bases). The CDR3 contains 15 residues. Germline V gene lookup returns CDR1 GTSNPN and CDR2 SVGIG (reference sequence). The sequenced CDR3 bases are TGTGCCTCAGAAGCGGGGGAAGGGGGTAATTCACCA. Amino acids: CASEAGEGGNSP. Given in full, the CDR3 is CASEAGEGGNSPLFF.

This clone was counted many times. The read ends 3 residues early relative to the CDR3; the germline J gene fills the gap. The rearrangement uses TRBV18 and TRBJ1-1, with D perhaps TRBD1 (5 bases). V was shortened by 2 bases and J by 0 bases, with 7 bases between the two germline ends. Looked up from germline, CDR1 is KGHSH and CDR2 is LQKENI. CDR3 size: 14 residues. The CDR3 sequence is CASSPGGVNTEAFF. The CDR3 bases that were read are TGTGCCAGCTCACCAGGGGGGGTGAACACTGAA. The full variable domain, with the rest looked up from reference TRBV18 and TRBJ1-1, is NAGVMQNPRHLVRRRGQEARLRCSPMKGHSHVYWYRQLPEEGLKFMVYLQKENIIDESGMPKERFSAEFPKEGPSILRIQQVVRGDSAAYFCASSPGGVNTEAFFGQGTRLTVV.

This clone was detected many times. The CDR3 end is not reached by the read, which stops 3 residues before it; the germline J gene fills it in. The V call is TRBV7-9, the J call TRBJ1-6; D is unclear. Per germline, CDR1 SEHNR and CDR2 FQNEAQ (reference sequence). Trimming shortened V by 1 base and J by 6 bases, and 7 bases separated the two germline ends. CDR3 length: 14 residues. CDR3 DNA (partial): TGTGCCAGCAGCTTAGGGAGGGTTAATTCACCC. This gives the protein CASSLGRVNSP. The whole CDR3 sequence reads CASSLGRVNSPLHF.

In its sample, this clone was seen many times. The read terminates 3 residues ahead of where the CDR3 ends, so the germline J gene completes it. The genes are TRBV28 and TRBJ2-4; no definite D call. CDR3 length equals 14 residues. V was shortened by 5 bases and J by 8 bases, with 16 bases between the two germline ends. Germline CDR1 and CDR2: MDHEN and SYDVKM. The part of the CDR3 DNA that was read is TGTGCCAGCAGTCCCCTCCGGCCCCGGGACATT. Amino acid sequence: CASSPLRPRDI. The entire CDR3 protein is CASSPLRPRDIQYF.

This clone has ten or more counts. The observed sequence ends 3 residues before the CDR3 terminus, with the missing tail filled in from the germline J gene. This chain uses TRBV10-3 with TRBJ1-2; no firm D call. This CDR3 contains 19 residues. Germline lookup yields CDR1 ENHRY and CDR2 SYGVKD. The CDR3 loop is CAISELETSGENFYNDYTF. CDR3 DNA, as far as it was read: TGTGCCATCAGTGAACTTGAGACTAGCGGCGAGAATTTTTACAATGAC.

There are many counts of this clone. Read coverage stops 3 residues before the CDR3 terminus; the germline J gene supplies the remainder. The gene calls are TRBV10-3 and TRBJ1-2; D not certain. Trimming took 4 bases from V and 2 from J, leaving 8 bases between them. Germline V lookup: CDR1 ENHRY, CDR2 SYGVKD. The CDR3 covers 13 residues. The CDR3 loop is CAISADTNYGYTF. Incomplete CDR3 DNA: TGTGCCATCAGTGCAGACACCAACTATGGC.

This clone showed up many times. From the germline J gene comes the end of the CDR3, since the read stops 3 residues before it. The sample has other DNA sequences that encode this CDR3 too. The chain employs TRBV29-1 and TRBJ1-2; D perhaps matches TRBD1 (5 bases). V lost 0 bases to trimming and J lost 5 bases, with 16 bases between them. This CDR3 has 15 residues. Per germline, CDR1 SQVTM and CDR2 ANQGSEA. The CDR3: CSVEEGGEFPYGYTF. CDR3 DNA, as far as it was read: TGCAGCGTTGAAGAGGGGGGGGAATTCCCATATGGC.

This clone was seen many times. The read terminates 3 residues ahead of where the CDR3 ends, so the germline J gene completes it. The chain joins TRBV5-1 to TRBJ1-4; 10 bases are a match to TRBD1. The CDR3 contains 17 residues. Germline V CDR1 and CDR2: SGHRS, YFSETQ. The V and J ends lost 6 bases and 6 bases, in that order; junction bases with no gene match: 14. CDR3 residues: CASKLLGQGIGDEKLFF. The covered CDR3 bases are TGCGCCAGCAAGCTTTTGGGACAGGGGATTGGCGATGAAAAA.

This clone was counted at least ten times. The read finishes 3 residues shy of the CDR3 end, and the germline J gene is used to complete it. The chain couples TRBV5-1 to TRBJ2-2; D is unclear. Germline values: CDR1 SGHRS, CDR2 YFSETQ. Trimming took 9 bases from V and 5 from J, leaving 23 bases between them. CDR3 length: 16 amino acids. The CDR3 spells CATPWADPLPTGELFF. CDR3 DNA, as far as it was read: TGCGCCACCCCTTGGGCAGACCCCTTACCTACCGGGGAG.

This clone was observed many times. Read coverage stops 3 residues before the CDR3 terminus; the germline J gene supplies the remainder. The chain recombines TRBV6-1 with TRBJ2-2; 11 bases are shared with TRBD2. Germline V lookup: CDR1 MNHNS, CDR2 SASEGT. The CDR3 length is 16 residues. V shed 1 base, J shed 6 bases, and the junction held 4 bases outside the gene matches. This CDR3 is CASSEGTSGSAGELFF. The part of the CDR3 DNA that was read is TGTGCCAGCAGTGAAGGCACTAGCGGGAGTGCCGGGGAG.

This clone was seen only a few times. The DNA ends 3 residues before the CDR3 does, and the rest of the CDR3 is filled in from the germline J gene. The V and J genes are TRBV6-1 and TRBJ1-2; D is uncertain. CDR1 MNHNS and CDR2 SASEGT come from the germline V gene. CDR3 length equals 15 residues. The CDR3: CASSEELAGSNDYTF. The part of the CDR3 DNA that was read is TGTGCCAGCAGTGAAGAACTAGCGGGAAGCAATGAC.

In this sample, this clone turned up many times. The CDR3 extends 3 residues past the end of the read, so its final part is completed from the germline J gene. J is TRBJ1-2 and V is TRBV18; 10 nucleotides agree with TRBD1. This CDR3 contains 15 residues. CDR1 is KGHSH, CDR2 LQKENI, per germline. J gave up 6 bases and V 3 bases, and 7 bases lay outside the gene matches. The CDR3 bases that were read are TGTGCCAGCTCACCGATAAGTGGGACAGGGGATGGC. Encoded protein: CASSPISGTGDG. The entire CDR3 protein is CASSPISGTGDGYTF.

This clone was seen a handful of times. Coverage ceases 3 residues before the CDR3 finishes, and the germline J gene fills in the end. The V gene is TRBV13, the J gene TRBJ1-1; D gene unclear. The germline V and J ends were trimmed by 0 bases and 0 bases, with 8 bases remaining between them. CDR1 PRHDT and CDR2 FYEKMQ come from the germline V gene (reference sequence). The CDR3 consists of 15 residues. The DNA read from the CDR3 is TGTGCCAGCAGCTTAGGACATCCCATGAACACTGAA. Its protein product is CASSLGHPMNTE. The complete CDR3 protein is CASSLGHPMNTEAFF.

This clone has at least ten counts. The read falls 3 residues short of the CDR3 end, and the missing part is taken from the germline J gene. The rearrangement links TRBV6-2 or TRBV6-3 to TRBJ1-1; TRBD1 matches 8 bases. The CDR3 spans 15 residues. J gave up 4 bases and V 2 bases, and 6 bases lay outside the gene matches. Germline V gives CDR1 MNHEY, CDR2 SVGEGT. CDR3 amino acids: CASSYEGTGPTEAFF. The covered CDR3 bases are TGTGCCAGCAGTTACGAGGGGACAGGACCCACTGAA.